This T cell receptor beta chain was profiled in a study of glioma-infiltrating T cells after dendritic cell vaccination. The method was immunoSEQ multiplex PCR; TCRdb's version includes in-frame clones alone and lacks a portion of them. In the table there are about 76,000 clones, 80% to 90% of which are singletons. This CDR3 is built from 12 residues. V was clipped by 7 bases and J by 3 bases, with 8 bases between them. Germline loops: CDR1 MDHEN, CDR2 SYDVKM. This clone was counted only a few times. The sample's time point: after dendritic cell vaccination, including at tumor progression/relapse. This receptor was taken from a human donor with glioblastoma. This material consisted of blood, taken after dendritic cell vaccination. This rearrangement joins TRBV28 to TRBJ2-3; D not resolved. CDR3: CASKRGTDTQYF. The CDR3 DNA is TGTGCCAGCAAAAGAGGAACAGATACGCAGTATTTT.